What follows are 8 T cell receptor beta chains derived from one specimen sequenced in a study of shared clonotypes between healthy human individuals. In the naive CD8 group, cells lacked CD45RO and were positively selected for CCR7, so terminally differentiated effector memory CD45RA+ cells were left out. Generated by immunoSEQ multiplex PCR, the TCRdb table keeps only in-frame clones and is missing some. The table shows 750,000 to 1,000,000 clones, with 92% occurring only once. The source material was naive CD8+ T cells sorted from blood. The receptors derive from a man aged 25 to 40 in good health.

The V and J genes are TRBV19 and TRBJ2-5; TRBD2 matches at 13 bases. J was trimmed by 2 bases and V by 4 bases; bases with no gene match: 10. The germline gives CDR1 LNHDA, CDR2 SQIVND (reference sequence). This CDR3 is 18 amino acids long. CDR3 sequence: CASSNLVGLAGEQETQYF. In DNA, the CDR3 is TGTGCCAGTAGTAACCTCGTTGGACTAGCGGGGGAGCAAGAGACCCAGTACTTC.

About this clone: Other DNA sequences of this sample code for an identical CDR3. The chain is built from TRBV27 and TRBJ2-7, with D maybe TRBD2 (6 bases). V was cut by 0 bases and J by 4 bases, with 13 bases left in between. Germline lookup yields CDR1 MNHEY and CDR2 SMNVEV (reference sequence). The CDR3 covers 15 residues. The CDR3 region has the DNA TGTGCCAGCAGTTTATCCTCGGGAGTAGGGTACGAGCAGTACTTC. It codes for CASSLSSGVGYEQYF.

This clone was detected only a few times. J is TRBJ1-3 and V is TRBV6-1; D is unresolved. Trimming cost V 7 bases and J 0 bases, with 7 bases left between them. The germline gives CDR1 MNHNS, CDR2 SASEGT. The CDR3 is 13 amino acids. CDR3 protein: CASTAISGNTIYF. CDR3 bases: TGTGCCAGCACCGCGATCTCTGGAAACACCATATATTTT.

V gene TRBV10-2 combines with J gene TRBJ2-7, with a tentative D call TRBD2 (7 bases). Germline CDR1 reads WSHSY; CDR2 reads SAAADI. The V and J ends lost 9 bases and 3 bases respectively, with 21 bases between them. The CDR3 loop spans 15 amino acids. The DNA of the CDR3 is TGCGCCAGTAAAGGGGGGCGGGAGAGGTTCTACGAGCAGTACTTC. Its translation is CASKGGRERFYEQYF.

The DNA of the CDR3 is TGTGCCAGCAGTTTAGGGTCCCTGGGGGATACGCAGTATTTT. It is translated as CASSLGSLGDTQYF. This rearrangement joins TRBV28 to TRBJ2-3, with D hard to call. V lost 2 bases and J 6 bases, leaving 12 bases between the germline ends. Per the germline V gene, CDR1 is MDHEN and CDR2 is SYDVKM. This CDR3 has 14 amino acids.

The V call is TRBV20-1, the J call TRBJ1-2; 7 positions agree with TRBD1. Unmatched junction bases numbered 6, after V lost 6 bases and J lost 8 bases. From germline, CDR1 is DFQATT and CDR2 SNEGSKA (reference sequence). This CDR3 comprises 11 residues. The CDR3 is CSASTGEGYTF. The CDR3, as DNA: TGCAGTGCGTCCACAGGGGAGGGCTACACCTTC.

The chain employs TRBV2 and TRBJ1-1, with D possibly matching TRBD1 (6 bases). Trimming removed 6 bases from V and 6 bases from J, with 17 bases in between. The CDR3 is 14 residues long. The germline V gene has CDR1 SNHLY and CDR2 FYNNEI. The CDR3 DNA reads TGTGCCAGCAGGGAACAGGGTCCAGGGGCTGAAGCTTTCTTT. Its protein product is CASREQGPGAEAFF. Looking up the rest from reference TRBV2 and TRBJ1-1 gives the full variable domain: EPEVTQTPSHQVTQMGQEVILRCVPISNHLYFYWYRQILGQKVEFLVSFYNNEISEKSEIFDDQFSVERPDGSNFTLKIRSTKLEDSAMYFCASREQGPGAEAFFGQGTRLTVV.

The CDR3 DNA follows: TGTGCCAGCCCATCGGGACTAGCGGAAAACAATGAGCAGTTCTTC. Residues: CASPSGLAENNEQFF. V usage is TRBV2 and J usage is TRBJ2-1; 11 bases align to TRBD2. The CDR3 loop spans 15 amino acids. Per germline, CDR1 SNHLY and CDR2 FYNNEI. V was clipped by 8 bases and J by 5 bases; unmatched bases: 8. The complete variable domain, with remaining parts taken from reference TRBV2 and TRBJ2-1, reads EPEVTQTPSHQVTQMGQEVILRCVPISNHLYFYWYRQILGQKVEFLVSFYNNEISEKSEIFDDQFSVERPDGSNFTLKIRSTKLEDSAMYFCASPSGLAENNEQFFGPGTRLTVL.